These 2 T cell receptor beta chains were sequenced from one sample in a study of vaccination and CD4 T cells after COVID-19. An Oncomine TCR Beta short-read assay was used to sequence the DNA from cultured CD4+ T cells. TCRdb processed the PCR reads anew with MiXCR; each CDR3 protein has one entry. The sample includes 15,000 to 20,000 distinct CDR3 sequences, around two thirds of them seen just once. The treatment was: roughly 10-day PBMC culture with coronavirus spike peptide pools or control peptides (ViraFEST assay). These receptors' antigens are unknown. The material sequenced was CD4+ T cells from blood, cultured in vitro. All receptors derive from a human donor who had recovered from COVID-19.

The chain uses TRBV28 and TRBJ2-7; D is uncertain. The CDR3 runs 14 residues. Trimming took 4 bases from V and 2 from J, leaving 12 bases between them. The germline CDR1 and CDR2 sequences are MDHEN and SYDVKM. The chain's CDR3 is CASSWSSLPYEQYF. The CDR3 nucleotides read TGTGCCAGCAGTTGGAGTAGCCTTCCCTACGAGCAGTACTTC.

V gene TRBV6-2 or TRBV6-3 combines with J gene TRBJ2-7; D is perhaps TRBD2 (6 bases). Deletions cut 3 bases from V and 0 bases from J, with 9 bases between. CDR1 and CDR2 (germline): MNHEY, SVGEGT. CDR3 length equals 14 residues. The CDR3 DNA sequence: TGTGCCAGCAGTTATCGGGAGAGCTCCTACGAGCAGTACTTC. Amino acids: CASSYRESSYEQYF.